The 27 T cell receptor beta chains given below trace back to one sample, sequenced in a study of beta chain features in type 1 diabetes. Reverse transcription of all isolated RNA meant that expressed TCRB transcripts were sequenced. Sequencing used immunoSEQ multiplex PCR; TCRdb keeps in-frame clones, though not all of them. The data contain 130,000 to 150,000 clones, about 50% of them seen just once; the ten biggest clones take up approximately 0.4%. Specimen: Tregs from blood. The origin of the receptors is a man younger than 30 in good health.

The chain joins TRBV7-2 to TRBJ1-4; D is perhaps TRBD1 (6 bases). V was pared by 5 bases and J by 8 bases, with 12 bases between. Per germline, CDR1 SGHTA and CDR2 FQGNSA. This CDR3 has 13 residues. CDR3: CASSRERGEKLFF. The CDR3, as DNA: TGTGCCAGCAGCCGGGAAAGGGGGGAAAAACTGTTTTTT.

This chain connects TRBV19 to TRBJ2-2, with a tentative D call TRBD2 (7 bases). V was shortened by 7 bases and J by 5 bases, with 17 bases between the two germline ends. CDR3 length: 15 residues. The germline V gene has CDR1 LNHDA and CDR2 SQIVND (reference sequence). Here the CDR3 DNA reads TGTGCCAGTAATTTGAGGGGGGGCCTGACCGGGGAGCTGTTTTTT. Its translation is CASNLRGGLTGELFF.

Here the CDR3 DNA reads TGTGCCAGCAGGGCCGGGACTAGCGCTCACAATGAGCAGTTCTTC. Its translation is CASRAGTSAHNEQFF. This chain links TRBV7-9 with TRBJ2-1; 10 bases line up with TRBD2. The length of the CDR3 is 15 residues. Trimming took 6 bases from V and 5 from J; bases not matched to a gene: 7. In germline, CDR1 is SEHNR, CDR2 FQNEAQ (reference sequence).

This sequence joins TRBV14 and TRBJ1-6; D uncertain. The CDR3 totals 14 residues. Germline assignment: CDR1 SGHDN and CDR2 FVKESK. Trimming removed 0 bases from V and 10 bases from J, with 10 bases in between. The CDR3 DNA sequence: TGTGCCAGCAGCCAAGAGGCGCCGGGGTCACCCCTCCACTTT. Its protein is CASSQEAPGSPLHF.

In its sample, this clone was seen a few times. The gene calls are TRBV27 and TRBJ1-2; D call uncertain. Germline V gives CDR1 MNHEY, CDR2 SMNVEV (reference sequence). V was shortened by 5 bases and J by 4 bases, with 11 bases between the two germline ends. CDR3 size: 13 residues. The CDR3 nucleotides read TGTGCCAGCAGTCCCCCGAACAGCTATGGCTACACCTTC. It translates to CASSPPNSYGYTF.

This rearrangement joins TRBV9 to TRBJ2-5, with 7 bases aligning to TRBD1. Trimming took 7 bases from V and 3 from J; bases not matched to a gene: 9. The CDR3 runs to 14 residues. CDR1 is SGDLS, CDR2 YYNGEE, per germline. The CDR3 nucleotides read TGTGCCAGCGGGAGAAGAGGGGGCGAAGAGACCCAGTACTTC. Protein: CASGRRGGEETQYF.

The chain combines TRBV4-3 with TRBJ2-3; 13 bases agree with TRBD2. CDR3 length: 19 amino acids. CDR1 LGHNA and CDR2 YSLEER come from the germline V gene. V lost 1 base, J lost 5 bases, and 12 bases stayed unmatched. For the CDR3, the DNA is TGCGCCAGCAGCCAAGGCGCCGGGCCGGGACTAGCGGGAAAAGATACGCAGTATTTT. Its translation: CASSQGAGPGLAGKDTQYF.

The chain uses TRBV7-9 and TRBJ1-2, with D uncertain. The length of the CDR3 is 12 residues. The germline V and J ends were trimmed by 8 bases and 7 bases, with 14 bases remaining between them. Germline assignment: CDR1 SEHNR and CDR2 FQNEAQ (reference sequence). CDR3 region: CASQTGDGGYTF. DNA of the CDR3: TGTGCCAGCCAGACGGGAGACGGTGGCTACACCTTC.

This clone has a handful of counts. The chain carries TRBV19 and TRBJ1-5; 8 positions match TRBD1. Germline CDR1 LNHDA, CDR2 SQIVND (reference sequence). The V gene end was trimmed by 4 bases and the J gene end by 7 bases; junction bases not matched to a gene: 6. CDR3 length equals 14 residues. The CDR3 here is CASSTGQGRQPQHF. The CDR3 bases are TGTGCCAGTAGTACCGGACAGGGACGGCAGCCCCAGCATTTT. The full variable domain, completed using reference TRBV19 and TRBJ1-5, is DGGITQSPKYLFRKEGQNVTLSCEQNLNHDAMYWYRQDPGQGLRLIYYSQIVNDFQKGDIAEGYSVSREKKESFPLTVTSAQKNPTAFYLCASSTGQGRQPQHFGDGTRLSIL.

The chain couples TRBV5-1 to TRBJ2-1; 7 nucleotides match TRBD2. Looked up from germline, CDR1 is SGHRS and CDR2 is YFSETQ. J was trimmed by 8 bases and V by 4 bases; bases with no gene match: 0. The CDR3 loop spans 11 amino acids. The CDR3 DNA sequence: TGCGCCAGCAGCCGGGGGGATGAGCAGTTCTTC. This codes for CASSRGDEQFF. The whole variable domain, filled in from reference TRBV5-1 and TRBJ2-1, reads KAGVTQTPRYLIKTRGQQVTLSCSPISGHRSVSWYQQTPGQGLQFLFEYFSETQRNKGNFPGRFSGRQFSNSRSEMNVSTLELGDSALYLCASSRGDEQFFGPGTRLTVL.

This clone was seen a handful of times. The J gene is TRBJ2-2, the V gene TRBV10-3, with D unclear. The CDR3 length is 15 residues. Germline V gives CDR1 ENHRY, CDR2 SYGVKD. The V and J ends lost 3 bases and 2 bases respectively, with 10 bases between them. CDR3 sequence (DNA): TGTGCCATCAGTGATAACACAGTAAACACCGGGGAGCTGTTTTTT. It translates to CAISDNTVNTGELFF.

The chain carries TRBV9 and TRBJ2-5; 10 nucleotides agree with TRBD2. The CDR3 extends over 15 amino acids. Germline V gene sequence: CDR1 SGDLS, CDR2 YYNGEE. J was trimmed by 4 bases and V by 4 bases; bases with no gene match: 7. For the CDR3, the DNA is TGTGCCAGCAGCCTTAGCGGGAGGAGGAGAGAGACCCAGTACTTC. This codes for CASSLSGRRRETQYF. Drawing the rest from reference TRBV9 and TRBJ2-5, the complete variable domain is DSGVTQTPKHLITATGQRVTLRCSPRSGDLSVYWYQQSLDQGLQFLIQYYNGEERAKGNILERFSAQQFPDLHSELNLSSLELGDSALYFCASSLSGRRRETQYFGPGTRLLVL.

This rearrangement joins TRBV25-1 to TRBJ1-1; unclear D gene. There are 12 residues in the CDR3. Per germline, CDR1 MGHDK and CDR2 SYGVNS. V lost 6 bases, J lost 2 bases, and 7 bases lay in between. The CDR3 DNA sequence: TGTGCCAGCAGGGGCACCAACACTGAAGCTTTCTTT. Translated: CASRGTNTEAFF.

The rearrangement links TRBV7-9 to TRBJ1-2, with a tentative D call TRBD1 (5 bases). This CDR3 is built from 14 residues. Trimming removed 4 bases at V and 0 bases at J, with 9 bases between. CDR1 and CDR2 (germline): SEHNR, FQNEAQ (reference sequence). The CDR3 DNA sequence: TGTGCCAGCAGCTCGACAGCTGCTAACTATGGCTACACCTTC. It encodes CASSSTAANYGYTF.

V and J are TRBV7-2 and TRBJ1-2; D not resolved. The CDR3 runs to 14 residues. Trimming cost V 0 bases and J 2 bases, with 7 bases left between them. Germline CDR1 SGHTA, CDR2 FQGNSA. In DNA form, the CDR3 reads TGTGCCAGCAGCTTAGCAGCCGGGAACTATGGCTACACCTTC. Protein: CASSLAAGNYGYTF. Looking up the rest from reference TRBV7-2 and TRBJ1-2 gives the full variable domain: GAGVSQSPSNKVTEKGKDVELRCDPISGHTALYWYRQSLGQGLEFLIYFQGNSAPDKSGLPSDRFSAERTGGSVSTLTIQRTQQEDSAVYLCASSLAAGNYGYTFGSGTRLTVV.

The rearrangement uses TRBV28 and TRBJ2-4; tentatively, D is TRBD1 (6 bases). The V and J ends lost 4 bases and 7 bases respectively, with 14 bases between them. The CDR3 length is 14 residues. The V gene's germline CDR1 is MDHEN and CDR2 SYDVKM. The CDR3 here is CASSSSDRLNIQYF. DNA for the CDR3: TGTGCCAGCAGTTCCTCCGACAGGCTGAACATTCAGTACTTC. Based on the CDR3 plus reference TRBV28 and TRBJ2-4, the full variable domain is DVKVTQSSRYLVKRTGEKVFLECVQDMDHENMFWYRQDPGLGLRLIYFSYDVKMKEKGDIPEGYSVSREKKERFSLILESASTNQTSMYLCASSSSDRLNIQYFGAGTRLSVL.

The J gene is TRBJ1-5, the V gene TRBV5-6; D might be TRBD1 (5 bases). CDR3 length equals 14 residues. The germline V gene has CDR1 SGHDT and CDR2 YYEEEE. V lost 4 bases and J lost 6, with 14 bases in between. The CDR3 bases are TGTGCCAGCAGCCGCATGGACACGGCTCAGCCCCAGCATTTT. Its translation is CASSRMDTAQPQHF.

The rearrangement joins TRBV7-3 to TRBJ2-1; 7 positions match TRBD2. Germline-derived CDR1 and CDR2 are SGHTA and FQGTGA. CDR3 length equals 16 residues. V lost 2 bases to trimming and J lost 2 bases; unmatched junction nucleotides: 6. CDR3 amino acids: CASSLWGEGPYNEQFF. The CDR3 DNA follows: TGTGCCAGCAGCTTATGGGGGGAGGGACCCTACAATGAGCAGTTCTTC.

This chain connects TRBV27 to TRBJ2-7, with TRBD1 matching 8 bases. Germline values: CDR1 MNHEY, CDR2 SMNVEV (reference sequence). Trimming at V came to 5 bases and at J to 2 bases, leaving 8 bases not matched to a gene. There are 15 residues in the CDR3. In DNA form, the CDR3 reads TGTGCCAGCAGTCCCAGGGGGCTGGGACCCTACGAGCAGTACTTC. Protein sequence: CASSPRGLGPYEQYF.

This clone was observed a few times. The V call is TRBV10-3, the J call TRBJ2-7, with 8 bases that match TRBD2. Germline loops: CDR1 ENHRY, CDR2 SYGVKD. V lost 6 bases and J lost 1; bases outside the gene matches: 14. The CDR3 runs to 17 residues. CDR3 DNA sequence: TGTGCCATCAGACCCCGGCGGGGGGCGGGAGATTCCTACGAGCAGTACTTC. Translating it yields CAIRPRRGAGDSYEQYF.

The rearrangement links TRBV7-2 to TRBJ2-7; possibly TRBD1 for D (5 bases). V was cut by 1 base and J by 1 base, with 11 bases left in between. This CDR3 is built from 15 residues. In germline, CDR1 is SGHTA, CDR2 FQGNSA. The CDR3 nucleotides read TGTGCCAGCAGCTTAGAGGGGTCACGATCCTACGAGCAGTACTTC. Translated, it gives CASSLEGSRSYEQYF. Supplemented by reference TRBV7-2 and TRBJ2-7, the full variable domain reads GAGVSQSPSNKVTEKGKDVELRCDPISGHTALYWYRQSLGQGLEFLIYFQGNSAPDKSGLPSDRFSAERTGGSVSTLTIQRTQQEDSAVYLCASSLEGSRSYEQYFGPGTRLTVT.

The chain recombines TRBV6-5 with TRBJ1-2; D possibly corresponds to TRBD1 (5 bases). The CDR3 is made up of 15 amino acids. Germline CDR1 MNHEY, CDR2 SVGAGI. V shed 1 base and J shed 4 bases, with 13 bases lying between them. CDR3: CASSYFGAAIYGYTF. The DNA for the CDR3 is TGTGCCAGCAGTTACTTTGGGGCCGCGATCTATGGCTACACCTTC.

A single count supports this clone. The J gene is TRBJ2-2, the V gene TRBV27; 14 bases fit TRBD2. The CDR3 loop spans 17 amino acids. From germline, CDR1 is MNHEY and CDR2 SMNVEV (reference sequence). Trimming removed 4 bases from V and 7 bases from J; junction bases left unmatched: 8. CDR3 amino acids: CASSSYGGLAGVGELFF. The CDR3 nucleotides are TGTGCCAGCAGTTCTTACGGGGGACTAGCGGGGGTCGGGGAGCTGTTTTTT.

CDR3 nucleotides: TGTGCCATCAGTGAGTCCGTCTATAATTCACCCCTCCACTTT. As protein: CAISESVYNSPLHF. This chain connects TRBV10-3 to TRBJ1-6; D gene uncertain. V gave up 0 bases and J gave up 3 bases, with 3 bases separating them. Germline CDR1 is ENHRY and CDR2 is SYGVKD. The CDR3 is 14 residues long.

A word on this clone: The identical CDR3 is also encoded by other nucleotide sequences in the sample. This sequence joins TRBV18 and TRBJ2-1, with D maybe TRBD2 (6 bases). The CDR3 spans 13 residues. V lost 3 bases, J lost 8 bases, and 11 bases lay in between. Germline V gene data show CDR1 as KGHSH and CDR2 as LQKENI. The CDR3 loop reads CASSPLGTHEQFF. CDR3 DNA sequence: TGTGCCAGCTCACCGCTAGGGACTCATGAGCAGTTCTTC.

V usage is TRBV30 and J usage is TRBJ1-2, with D unclear. CDR3 length: 12 amino acids. CDR1 GTSNPN and CDR2 SVGIG come from the germline V gene (reference sequence). Between the trimmed V and J ends, which lost 0 bases and 6 bases, there was a span of 8 bases. CDR3 residues: CAWSVTGHGYTF. The CDR3 coding sequence is TGTGCCTGGAGTGTAACTGGGCATGGCTACACCTTC.

This clone showed up just a few times. The chain employs TRBV5-1 and TRBJ2-1, with 8 bases that match TRBD2. With 0 bases clipped from V and 9 bases from J, the junction kept 14 bases outside the gene matches. The CDR3 sequence is 17 residues long. CDR1 is SGHRS and CDR2 is YFSETQ in the germline V gene. The CDR3 spells CASSLDGGVPPRPEQFF. In nucleotides, the CDR3 is TGCGCCAGCAGCTTGGACGGGGGGGTGCCGCCGCGACCTGAGCAGTTCTTC.